The following is a T cell receptor (beta chain) sequence with its context. Its antigen is as yet unknown. J lost 5 bases, V lost 4 bases, and 11 bases had no gene match. The CDR3 is 16 amino acids. Germline-derived CDR1 and CDR2 are SGHRS and YFSETQ. Primed by a sample-barcoded 5' primer and a J-beta primer mix, a second PCR proceeded for roughly 6 to 12 cycles. One entry per CDR3 protein results from TCRdb running MiXCR on the 5' RACE reads. The repertoire consists of 540,000 or so distinct CDR3 sequences, with 25% to 30% occurring once and the leading ten covering 15% to 20%. The data were obtained in a study of blood T cells in healthy people across ages. Findings and caveats of the study: The study found more naive CD4+ cells and higher diversity in long-lived than aged donors.

Caucasian, healthy and from Russia, the donors were aged between 6 and 90. Source material: blood. The chain is built from TRBV5-1 and TRBJ1-4; 7 nucleotides match TRBD1. The TCR sequence derives from a woman in her 70s in good health. The DNA of the CDR3 is TGCGCCAGCAGCCCAGCCTTCAGGGGGAACAATGAAAAACTGTTTTTT. It translates to CASSPAFRGNNEKLFF.